This TCR beta chain was captured in a study of cytomegalovirus exposure and HLA in healthy donors. The study's findings and limits: Several V segments, TRBV6-2 and TRBV6-3 among them, could not be told apart and were dropped.

Concerning this clone: The antigen is undetermined.

Primers for the PCR totalled 60 Vbeta and 13 Jbeta. Clones were sequenced by immunoSEQ multiplex PCR, and TCRdb holds only the in-frame ones, with some missing. There are about 240,000 clones in the sample; approximately 81% occur only once, and roughly 7.4% lies in the top ten. The CDR3 consists of 16 residues. Trimming removed 0 bases at V and 5 bases at J, with 13 bases between. Germline V gene sequence: CDR1 MGHRA, CDR2 YSYEKL. The chain couples TRBV4-1 to TRBJ2-2; the D gene is possibly TRBD1 (5 bases). The receptor's source is a woman aged 60 to 75 in good health and CMV-seropositive. The sequenced sample was PBMCs. CDR3 nucleotide sequence: TGCGCCAGCAGCCAAGACCCGACAGCGAGGACCGGGGAGCTGTTTTTT. It codes for CASSQDPTARTGELFF.